This TCR beta chain was documented in a study of CD8+ T cells in alopecia areata (dated by TCRdb to 2017 to 2018). Some background on the complete study: The study used high-throughput TCRbeta sequencing to examine T cell clonal expansion in alopecia areata, in both the C3H/HeJ mouse model and human patients. Clonality in the scalp was compared among normal scalp (n=4), patchy alopecia areata scalp (n=8), and alopecia totalis/universalis scalp (n=8). Scalp tissue and sorted CD4+ and CD8+ peripheral blood T cells from patchy and totalis/universalis alopecia areata patients and from healthy controls were covered by human TCRbeta sequencing. TCRbeta CDR3 regions were amplified by immunoSEQ multiplex PCR using 35 Vbeta forward and 13 Jbeta reverse primers. RNA was obtained with the PAXgene miRNA kit for fixed scalp, the miRNeasy kit for PBMCs, and the RNeasy kit for mouse skin. The research as a whole found: Higher clonality and more expanded CD8+ clones were observed in lesional scalp than in normal scalp, particularly in alopecia totalis/universalis, a finding suggestive of antigenic drive. Scalp TCR repertoire analysis is complicated because resident alphabeta T cells in normal human skin are also sequenced, whereas mouse skin is dominated by gammadelta T cells. TCR sequences shared between patients were less clear than in mice, possibly partly because of HLA diversity in the patient population.

Libraries were built with the immunoSEQ multiplex PCR assay. RNA was extracted from all samples and reverse transcribed into cDNA as template for TCR sequencing. First-strand cDNA was synthesized using SuperScript III with a 2:1 mix of oligo-dT and random hexamers. Amplification bias was assessed with a synthetic immune receptor repertoire, and residual bias was removed computationally. The authors' pipeline ran thus. Raw reads were preprocessed to remove errors, and CDR3 was defined by IMGT conventions from the conserved cysteine to phenylalanine. Clonality was computed as 1 minus the Shannon entropy, with the entropy normalized by log2 of the number of productive unique TCRs. CD4 or CD8 identity of scalp clones was inferred by cross-referencing scalp TCRbeta sequences with sorted blood CD4 and CD8 repertoires. As stored in TCRdb, this immuneACCESS dataset retains in-frame rearrangements with V and J assigned. A fraction of the clones does not appear; measured against another copy, unresolved V genes explain less than half of the discrepancy, and the remainder lacks a known reason. V, J and clone size derive from that table, while D and trimming were established from the DNA sequence. This sample is represented by roughly 150,000 clones; roughly 60% of them were singletons. The ten biggest clones cover around 4.8% of the sample.

This clone was detected only once. No cognate antigen has been identified for it. Per-base qualities were not stored, and no clone one base away is much larger. After PBMCs were isolated by density centrifugation and stained for CD3, CD4 and CD8, a FACSAria was used to sort CD4+ and CD8+ T cells. Scalp biopsies and blood samples were provided by unaffected controls. Looking up the germline V gene yields CDR1 SGDLS and CDR2 YYNGEE. For this chain, trimming is 1 base at the V end and 3 bases at the J end, and the number of junction bases without a gene match is 5. Reading from cysteine to phenylalanine, the CDR3 counts 15 amino acids. The read is trimmed to its CDR3 DNA, 45 bases read in frame from base 1.

The TCR was taken from a human donor in good health. Sequencing used CD4+ T cells sorted from blood. Recombination connected TRBV9 to TRBJ1-2, with 8 central nucleotides matching TRBD1. Read as DNA, the sequence is TGTGCCAGCAGCGTATACGAGACAGGGGACTATGGCTACACCTTC. The encoded protein is CASSVYETGDYGYTF. With the portions outside the CDR3 filled from the reference TRBV9 and TRBJ1-2 genes, the complete variable region becomes DSGVTQTPKHLITATGQRVTLRCSPRSGDLSVYWYQQSLDQGLQFLIQYYNGEERAKGNILERFSAQQFPDLHSELNLSSLELGDSALYFCASSVYETGDYGYTFGSGTRLTVV.